Listed below are T cell receptor beta chains from one sample, sequenced in a study of T cell responses to AZD1222 COVID-19 vaccine. Clones were read by immunoSEQ multiplex PCR, and TCRdb kept only the in-frame ones, dropping some. Here the sample spans about 60,000 clones, 75% to 95% being singletons. The sequences come from peripheral blood, collected 28 days after the second dose of the MenACWY control vaccine. These receptors all stem from an adult who received the MenACWY meningococcal vaccine as a control. The CDR3 runs from the conserved cysteine through the conserved F or W.

v_call: TRBV11-2
cdr3_length: 11
cdr3_aa: CASSDLHEQYF

v_call: TRBV7-9
cdr3_length: 16
cdr3_aa: CASSLDKIEGAYEQYF

v_call: TRBV4-1
cdr3_length: 15
cdr3_aa: CASSQGTGLFGEQYF

v_call: TRBV12-3/TRBV12-4
cdr3_length: 13
cdr3_aa: CASSDREVSPLHF

v_call: TRBV5-8
cdr3_length: 18
cdr3_aa: CASSFGLAGGSSYNEQFF

v_call: TRBV2
cdr3_length: 15
cdr3_aa: CASSEDRSSYNEQFF

v_call: TRBV7-8
cdr3_length: 13
cdr3_aa: CASSLDTESTQYF

v_call: TRBV27
cdr3_length: 13
cdr3_aa: CASSLIFTDTQYF

v_call: TRBV7-9
cdr3_length: 16
cdr3_aa: CASILKTGTNNYGYTF

v_call: TRBV20-1
cdr3_length: 10
cdr3_aa: CSAWTQEAFF

v_call: TRBV14
cdr3_length: 12
cdr3_aa: CASSSRDYGYTF

v_call: TRBV7-8
cdr3_length: 11
cdr3_aa: CASSASLEQFF

v_call: TRBV19
cdr3_length: 13
cdr3_aa: CASSLGVNQPQHF

v_call: TRBV5-1
cdr3_length: 17
cdr3_aa: CASSSLAGGSSYNEQFF

v_call: TRBV7-3
cdr3_length: 16
cdr3_aa: CASSSPGSGFPYEQYF

v_call: TRBV29-1
cdr3_length: 12
cdr3_aa: CSAVSSPGELFF

v_call: TRBV11-1
cdr3_length: 14
cdr3_aa: CASCDGQGPGELFF

v_call: TRBV3-1/TRBV3-2
cdr3_length: 15
cdr3_aa: CASSQDSSYGAAQHF

v_call: TRBV11-2
cdr3_length: 15
cdr3_aa: CASSLTPLIASGQYF

v_call: TRBV25-1
cdr3_length: 11
cdr3_aa: CASGMTDEAFF

v_call: TRBV5-1
cdr3_length: 16
cdr3_aa: CASSLVLQGGTGELFF

v_call: TRBV30
cdr3_length: 13
cdr3_aa: CAGRASSGNTIYF

v_call: TRBV4-2
cdr3_length: 14
cdr3_aa: CASSQSASGYEQYF

v_call: TRBV11-2
cdr3_length: 14
cdr3_aa: CASSLDSSNQPQHF

v_call: TRBV21-1
cdr3_length: 11
cdr3_aa: CASPAQEPQHF

v_call: TRBV19
cdr3_length: 16
cdr3_aa: CASSIKWRGSYNEQFF

v_call: TRBV7-9
cdr3_length: 14
cdr3_aa: CASSLARQGGKLFF

v_call: TRBV11-3
cdr3_length: 14
cdr3_aa: CASSAGLAGSEQYF

v_call: TRBV29-1
cdr3_length: 13
cdr3_aa: CSVESGGDQPQHF

v_call: TRBV7-9
cdr3_length: 15
cdr3_aa: CASSLSQTLNTEAFF

v_call: TRBV5-1
cdr3_length: 17
cdr3_aa: CASSPRDSRALGTEAFF

v_call: TRBV24-1
cdr3_length: 17
cdr3_aa: CATSDSVMRGDTDTQYF

v_call: TRBV24-1
cdr3_length: 15
cdr3_aa: CATSEAGPHTGELFF

v_call: TRBV27
cdr3_length: 14
cdr3_aa: CASSLRRGYNEQFF

v_call: TRBV27
cdr3_length: 17
cdr3_aa: CASSLGDRGSGANVLTF

v_call: TRBV14
cdr3_length: 16
cdr3_aa: CASSQDFGVRNTEAFF

v_call: TRBV5-4
cdr3_length: 13
cdr3_aa: CASSSLARDEQYF

v_call: TRBV5-5
cdr3_length: 15
cdr3_aa: CASSLGTVEYNEQFF

v_call: TRBV18
cdr3_length: 16
cdr3_aa: CASSPPQGSSYNEQFF

v_call: TRBV15
cdr3_length: 13
cdr3_aa: CATRTGGDQPQHF